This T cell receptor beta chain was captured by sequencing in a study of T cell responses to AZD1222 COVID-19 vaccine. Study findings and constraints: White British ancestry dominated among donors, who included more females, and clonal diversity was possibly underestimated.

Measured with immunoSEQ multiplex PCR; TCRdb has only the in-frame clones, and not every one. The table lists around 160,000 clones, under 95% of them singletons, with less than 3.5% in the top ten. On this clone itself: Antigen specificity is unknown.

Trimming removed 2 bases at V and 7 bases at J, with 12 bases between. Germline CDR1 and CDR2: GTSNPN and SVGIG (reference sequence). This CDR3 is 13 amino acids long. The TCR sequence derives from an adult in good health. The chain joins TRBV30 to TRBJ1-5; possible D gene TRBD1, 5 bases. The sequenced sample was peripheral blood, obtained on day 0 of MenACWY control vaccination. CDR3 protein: CAWSQGGAQPQHF. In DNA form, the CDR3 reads TGTGCCTGGAGTCAAGGAGGGGCACAGCCCCAGCATTTT.